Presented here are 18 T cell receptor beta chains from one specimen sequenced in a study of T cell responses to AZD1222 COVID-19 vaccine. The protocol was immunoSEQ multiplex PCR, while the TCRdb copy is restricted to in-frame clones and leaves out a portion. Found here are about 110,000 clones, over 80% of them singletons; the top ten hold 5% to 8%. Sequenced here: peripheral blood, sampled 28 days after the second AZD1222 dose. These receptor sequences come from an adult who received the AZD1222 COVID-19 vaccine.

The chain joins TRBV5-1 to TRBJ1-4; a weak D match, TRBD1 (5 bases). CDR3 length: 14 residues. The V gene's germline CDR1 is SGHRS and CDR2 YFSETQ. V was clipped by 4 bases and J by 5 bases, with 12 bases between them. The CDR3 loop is CASSPNTGNEKLFF. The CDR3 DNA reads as TGCGCCAGCAGCCCCAACACAGGAAATGAAAAACTGTTTTTT.

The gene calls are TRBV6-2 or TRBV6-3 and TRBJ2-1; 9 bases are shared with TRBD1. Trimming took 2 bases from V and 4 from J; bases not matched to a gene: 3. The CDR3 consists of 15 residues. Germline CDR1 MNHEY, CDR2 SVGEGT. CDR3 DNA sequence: TGTGCCAGCAGTTACAAGGACAGGGGTTACAATGAGCAGTTCTTC. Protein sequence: CASSYKDRGYNEQFF.

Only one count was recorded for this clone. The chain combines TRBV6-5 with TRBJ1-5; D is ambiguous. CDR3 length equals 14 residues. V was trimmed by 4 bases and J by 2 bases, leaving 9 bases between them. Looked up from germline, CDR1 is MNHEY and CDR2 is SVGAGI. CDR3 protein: CASSFSGGNQPQHF. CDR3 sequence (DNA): TGTGCCAGCAGTTTTAGTGGAGGCAATCAGCCCCAGCATTTT.

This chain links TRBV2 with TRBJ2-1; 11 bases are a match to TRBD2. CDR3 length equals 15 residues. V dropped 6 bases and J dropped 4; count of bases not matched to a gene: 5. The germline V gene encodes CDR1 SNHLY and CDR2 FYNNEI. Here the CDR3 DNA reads TGTGCCAGCAGACCCGGGACTAGCGGTTACAATGAGCAGTTCTTC. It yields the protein CASRPGTSGYNEQFF.

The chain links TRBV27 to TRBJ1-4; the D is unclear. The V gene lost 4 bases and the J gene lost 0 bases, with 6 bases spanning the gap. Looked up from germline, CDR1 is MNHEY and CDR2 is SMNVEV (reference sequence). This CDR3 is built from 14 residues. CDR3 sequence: CASSYLATNEKLFF. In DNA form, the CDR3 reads TGTGCCAGCAGTTATCTTGCAACTAATGAAAAACTGTTTTTT.

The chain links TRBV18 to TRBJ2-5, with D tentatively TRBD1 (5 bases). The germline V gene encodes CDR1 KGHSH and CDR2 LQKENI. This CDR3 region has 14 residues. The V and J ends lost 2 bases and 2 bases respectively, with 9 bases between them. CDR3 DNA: TGTGCCAGCTCACCAGACAGCATACAAGAGACCCAGTACTTC. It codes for CASSPDSIQETQYF.

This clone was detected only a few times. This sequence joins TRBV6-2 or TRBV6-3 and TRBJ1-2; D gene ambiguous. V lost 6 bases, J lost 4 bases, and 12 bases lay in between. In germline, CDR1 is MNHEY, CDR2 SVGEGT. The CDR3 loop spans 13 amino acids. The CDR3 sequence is CASSEASVYGYTF. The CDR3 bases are TGTGCCAGCAGCGAGGCGTCAGTCTATGGCTACACCTTC.

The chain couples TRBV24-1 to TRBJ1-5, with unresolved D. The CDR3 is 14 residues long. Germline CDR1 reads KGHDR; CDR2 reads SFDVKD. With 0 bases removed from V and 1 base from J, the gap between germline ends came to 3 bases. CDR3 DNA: TGTGCCACCAGTGATTTGAGAAGCAATCAGCCCCAGCATTTT. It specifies CATSDLRSNQPQHF.

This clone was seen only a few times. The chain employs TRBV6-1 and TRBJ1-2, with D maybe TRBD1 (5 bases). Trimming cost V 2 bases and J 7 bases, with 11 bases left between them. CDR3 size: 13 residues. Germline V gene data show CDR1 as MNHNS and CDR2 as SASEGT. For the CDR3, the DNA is TGTGCCAGCAGTGAACTGGGGCGAGGTGGCTACACCTTC. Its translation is CASSELGRGGYTF.

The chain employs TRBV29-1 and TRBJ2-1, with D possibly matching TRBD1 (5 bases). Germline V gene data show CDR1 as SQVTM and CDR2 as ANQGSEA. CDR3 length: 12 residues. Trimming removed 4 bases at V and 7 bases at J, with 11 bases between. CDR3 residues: CSVVGAGNEQFF. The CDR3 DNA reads TGCAGCGTTGTAGGGGCAGGGAATGAGCAGTTCTTC.

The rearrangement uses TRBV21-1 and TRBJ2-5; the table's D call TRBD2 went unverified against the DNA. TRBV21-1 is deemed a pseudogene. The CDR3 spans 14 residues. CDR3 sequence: CASSKEAVQETQYF. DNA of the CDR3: TGTGCCAGCAGCAAAGAGGCGGTTCAAGAGACCCAGTACTTC.

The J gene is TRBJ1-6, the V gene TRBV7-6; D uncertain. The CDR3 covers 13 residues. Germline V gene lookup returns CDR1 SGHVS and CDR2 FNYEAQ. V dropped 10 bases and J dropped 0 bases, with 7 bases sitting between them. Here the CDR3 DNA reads TGTGCCACTTCGAGCTCCTATAATTCACCCCTCCACTTT. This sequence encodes CATSSSYNSPLHF. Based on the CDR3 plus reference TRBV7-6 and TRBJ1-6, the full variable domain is GAGVSQSPRYKVTKRGQDVALRCDPISGHVSLYWYRQALGQGPEFLTYFNYEAQQDKSGLPNDRFSAERPEGSISTLTIQRTEQRDSAMYRCATSSSYNSPLHFGNGTRLTVT.

The CDR3 is CASSLKGGEAFF. As DNA, the CDR3 is TGTGCCAGCAGTTTAAAGGGGGGTGAAGCTTTCTTT. V is TRBV28 and J is TRBJ1-1; D is perhaps TRBD1 (6 bases). Germline V gives CDR1 MDHEN, CDR2 SYDVKM. The V gene lost 2 bases and the J gene lost 7 bases, with 8 bases spanning the gap. CDR3 length: 12 amino acids.

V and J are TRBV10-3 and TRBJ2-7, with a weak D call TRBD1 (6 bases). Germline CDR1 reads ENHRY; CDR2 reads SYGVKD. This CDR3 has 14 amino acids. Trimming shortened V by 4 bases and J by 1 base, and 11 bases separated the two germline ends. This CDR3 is CAISGGRKSYEQYF. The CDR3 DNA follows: TGTGCCATCAGTGGGGGGCGAAAATCCTACGAGCAGTACTTC.

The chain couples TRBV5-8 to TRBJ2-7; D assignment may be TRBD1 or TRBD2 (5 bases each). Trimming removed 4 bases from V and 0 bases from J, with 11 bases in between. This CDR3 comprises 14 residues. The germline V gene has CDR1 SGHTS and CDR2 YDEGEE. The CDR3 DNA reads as TGTGCCAGCAGCCATGGGACGTCCTCCTACGAGCAGTACTTC. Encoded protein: CASSHGTSSYEQYF.

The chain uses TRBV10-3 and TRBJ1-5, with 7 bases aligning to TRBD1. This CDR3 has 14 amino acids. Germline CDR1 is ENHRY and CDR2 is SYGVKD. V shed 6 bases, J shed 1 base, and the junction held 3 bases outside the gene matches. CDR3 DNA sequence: TGTGCCATCAGAGACAGGGACAGCAATCAGCCCCAGCATTTT. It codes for CAIRDRDSNQPQHF.

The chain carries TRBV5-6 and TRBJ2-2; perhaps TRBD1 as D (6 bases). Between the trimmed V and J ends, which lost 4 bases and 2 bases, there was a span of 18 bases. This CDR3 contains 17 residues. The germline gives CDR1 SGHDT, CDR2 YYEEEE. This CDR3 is CASSPVPLDRNTGELFF. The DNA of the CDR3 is TGTGCCAGCAGCCCAGTCCCCTTGGACAGAAACACCGGGGAGCTGTTTTTT.

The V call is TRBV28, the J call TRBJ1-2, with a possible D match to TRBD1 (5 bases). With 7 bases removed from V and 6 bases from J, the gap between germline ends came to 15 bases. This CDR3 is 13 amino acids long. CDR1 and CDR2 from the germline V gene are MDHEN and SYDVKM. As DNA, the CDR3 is TGTGCCAGCACCCCCTATAGGGGCGATGGCTACACCTTC. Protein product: CASTPYRGDGYTF.